A selection of T cell receptor beta chains follows, all from one sample in a study of long-term antiretroviral therapy in people with HIV. TCRdb's table, derived via immunoSEQ multiplex PCR, lists solely in-frame clones and lacks some. In the table there are 30,000 to 40,000 clones, about 88% of which are singletons. The source material was unsorted PBMCs, sampled just before starting antiretroviral therapy. Receptors originate from a woman between 18 and 29 years old with HIV. Both conserved end residues are part of each CDR3. Each record gives: clone size, V gene, D gene, J gene, CDR3 DNA, CDR3 protein. A D gene is named only where the DNA matches it firmly. Expanded clones are given a class, and other clones once, few, many or no size at all.

abundance: -
v_gene: TRBV5-1
d_gene: TRBD1
j_gene: TRBJ1-2
CDR3nt: TGCGCCAGCGGAAACAGGGGGGAGGTCTCTGGCTACACCTTC
CDR3aa: CASGNRGEVSGYTF

abundance: few
v_gene: TRBV19
d_gene: TRBD1
j_gene: TRBJ2-2
CDR3nt: TGTGCCAGTAGTATTAGCGACAGGGCCGGGGAGCTGTTTTTT
CDR3aa: CASSISDRAGELFF

abundance: -
v_gene: TRBV9
d_gene: -
j_gene: TRBJ2-1
CDR3nt: TGTGCCAGCAGCGTAGCCCGGGGGACGAGTAATGAGCAGTTCTTC
CDR3aa: CASSVARGTSNEQFF

abundance: -
v_gene: TRBV15
d_gene: TRBD1
j_gene: TRBJ2-7
CDR3nt: TGTGCCACCAGCAGTCACGGACAGGGTGAAGCCTACGAGCAGTACTTC
CDR3aa: CATSSHGQGEAYEQYF

abundance: -
v_gene: TRBV5-1
d_gene: TRBD2
j_gene: TRBJ2-3
CDR3nt: TGCGCCAGCAGGACTAGCGGAGTCACAGATACGCAGTATTTT
CDR3aa: CASRTSGVTDTQYF

abundance: -
v_gene: TRBV5-6
d_gene: TRBD1
j_gene: TRBJ1-5
CDR3nt: TGTGCCAGCAGCTTGGACAGGGGGCAGGCCAATCAGCCCCAGCATTTT
CDR3aa: CASSLDRGQANQPQHF

abundance: -
v_gene: TRBV6-1
d_gene: -
j_gene: TRBJ2-7
CDR3nt: TGTGCCAGCAGTGAAACTAACTACTCCTACGAGCAGTACTTC
CDR3aa: CASSETNYSYEQYF

abundance: -
v_gene: TRBV4-3
d_gene: TRBD2
j_gene: TRBJ2-3
CDR3nt: TGCGCCAGCAGCCAAGCCCCGCCAGCGGGGAACACAGATACGCAGTATTTT
CDR3aa: CASSQAPPAGNTDTQYF

abundance: -
v_gene: TRBV7-9
d_gene: -
j_gene: TRBJ2-5
CDR3nt: TGTGCCAGCAGCTTAGTACAAGAGACCCAGTACTTC
CDR3aa: CASSLVQETQYF

abundance: -
v_gene: TRBV7-3
d_gene: TRBD2
j_gene: TRBJ2-1
CDR3nt: TGTGCCAGCAGCCCGCATAGCGGGAGGGTCTACAATGAGCAGTTCTTC
CDR3aa: CASSPHSGRVYNEQFF

abundance: -
v_gene: TRBV5-1
d_gene: TRBD2
j_gene: TRBJ2-1
CDR3nt: TGCGCCAGCAGCTTTGCGGGAGAAGGTCTAGGGGTATACAATGAGCAGTTCTTC
CDR3aa: CASSFAGEGLGVYNEQFF

abundance: few
v_gene: TRBV28
d_gene: -
j_gene: TRBJ1-5
CDR3nt: TGTGCCAGGTCGCGTGGCAATCAGCCCCAGCATTTT
CDR3aa: CARSRGNQPQHF

abundance: -
v_gene: TRBV2
d_gene: TRBD1
j_gene: TRBJ2-1
CDR3nt: TGTGCCAGCAGCGACAGGGTAAGCTCCTACAATGAGCAGTTCTTC
CDR3aa: CASSDRVSSYNEQFF

abundance: -
v_gene: TRBV28
d_gene: -
j_gene: TRBJ2-3
CDR3nt: TGTGCCAGCAGTTCCCCCTCCAGAGGGGATAGCACAGATACGCAGTATTTT
CDR3aa: CASSSPSRGDSTDTQYF

abundance: -
v_gene: TRBV4-3
d_gene: -
j_gene: TRBJ2-5
CDR3nt: TGCGCCAGCAGCCAAGATCTGTACCGGACTCTCGGGCAGTACTTC
CDR3aa: CASSQDLYRTLGQYF

abundance: -
v_gene: TRBV19
d_gene: TRBD2
j_gene: TRBJ2-2
CDR3nt: TGTGCCAGTAGTATAGCAAATAGCGGGAGAGGAACCGGGGAGCTGTTTTTT
CDR3aa: CASSIANSGRGTGELFF

abundance: -
v_gene: TRBV5-6
d_gene: TRBD1
j_gene: TRBJ2-1
CDR3nt: TGTGCCAGCAGCGGACAGGGGTTGCATGAGCAGTTCTTC
CDR3aa: CASSGQGLHEQFF

abundance: -
v_gene: TRBV6-6
d_gene: -
j_gene: TRBJ2-7
CDR3nt: TGTGCCAGCAGTTACGAAGGATCATATTCCTACGAGCAGTACTTC
CDR3aa: CASSYEGSYSYEQYF

abundance: -
v_gene: TRBV27
d_gene: -
j_gene: TRBJ1-5
CDR3nt: TGTGCCAGCAGTACCACAGGGTTGCGGGCCCAGCATTTT
CDR3aa: CASSTTGLRAQHF

abundance: once
v_gene: TRBV27
d_gene: TRBD1
j_gene: TRBJ2-7
CDR3nt: TGTGCCAGCAGTTTTTCAGATCAGGGGGCCTACGAGCAGTACTTC
CDR3aa: CASSFSDQGAYEQYF

abundance: -
v_gene: TRBV28
d_gene: -
j_gene: TRBJ2-1
CDR3nt: TGTGCCAGCCAAACTCTAAGGTACTTCAATGAGCAGTTCTTC
CDR3aa: CASQTLRYFNEQFF

abundance: few
v_gene: TRBV25-1
d_gene: -
j_gene: TRBJ1-2
CDR3nt: TGTGCCAGCACCCTGGGGGGGGCATCCAACTATGGCTACACCTTC
CDR3aa: CASTLGGASNYGYTF

abundance: -
v_gene: TRBV4-1
d_gene: -
j_gene: TRBJ2-7
CDR3nt: TGCGCCAGCAGCCAAGATGGAGACGAGCAGTACTTC
CDR3aa: CASSQDGDEQYF

abundance: -
v_gene: TRBV7-2
d_gene: -
j_gene: TRBJ1-2
CDR3nt: TGTGCCAGCAGCTTACGGACAGTGGGCTACACCTTC
CDR3aa: CASSLRTVGYTF

abundance: -
v_gene: TRBV5-1
d_gene: TRBD2
j_gene: TRBJ2-5
CDR3nt: TGCGCCAGCAGCTGGGGCCCCTCGACTAGCGGACTACAAGAGACCCAGTACTTC
CDR3aa: CASSWGPSTSGLQETQYF

abundance: -
v_gene: TRBV7-3
d_gene: TRBD1
j_gene: TRBJ2-3
CDR3nt: TGTGCCAGCAGCGCGCCCGGGACAGGGGATAATCCAGATACGCAGTATTTT
CDR3aa: CASSAPGTGDNPDTQYF

abundance: -
v_gene: TRBV7-6
d_gene: TRBD1
j_gene: TRBJ2-1
CDR3nt: TGTGCCAGCAGCGCCAGACAGGGGTTAAGAGGGAATGAGCAGTTCTTC
CDR3aa: CASSARQGLRGNEQFF